This passage covers 8 T cell receptor beta chains from one sample sequenced in a study of tumor and adjacent non-tumor tissue in lung cancer (dated by TCRdb to the late 2010s). The library relied on multiplex PCR. TCRdb shows the sequencer as Illumina HiSeq 2500. TCRbeta libraries were constructed through three rounds of nested PCR with primers (Table S4) according to protocols adapted from ARM-PCR. TCRdb redid the processing of the public reads, applying fastp at Q25 and MiXCR, and retained in-frame beta chains. Each record represents a unique CDR3 protein, reported with the most common genes and DNA among its rows. Present in this sample are 60,000 to 90,000 distinct CDR3 sequences, around 70% of which were seen just once. Around a quarter of the sample is in the top ten clones. RNA was extracted from bulk unsorted tissue and checked for quality with a NanoDrop ND-1000 and an Agilent 2100. For the normal lung samples, distant non-tumor tissue was collected more than 3 cm away from the tumor edge.

The sample taken for sequencing was distant non-tumor lung tissue. The receptors derive from a woman aged 45-65 years with non-small cell lung cancer.

With regard to this clonotype: The conserved final phenylalanine or tryptophan is absent from the CDR3, which likely points to a read error. The chain links TRBV11-2 to TRBJ2-1; 11 nucleotides agree with TRBD2. This CDR3 comprises 16 residues. CDR1 is SGHAT, CDR2 FQNNGV, per germline. CDR3 nucleotide sequence: TGTGACACCAGCCTAATGACCGGGACTAGCGGACCAGAGCAGTTCTAC. Residues: CDTSLMTGTSGPEQFY.

About this clonotype itself: The germline gene is not matched at one end of the junction; a read error may be the cause. The chain employs TRBV4-1 and TRBJ1-2; D may be TRBD1 (5 bases). There are 15 residues in the CDR3. The germline CDR1 and CDR2 sequences are MGHRA and YSYEKL. The CDR3 coding sequence is TGCGCCAGCAGCCAAGAGGCAGGGTCGGGCTATGGCCACACATTC. Translation: CASSQEAGSGYGHTF.

About this clonotype: Compared with germline, one end of the junction differs, possibly owing to a read error. V and J are TRBV6-7 and TRBJ1-5; D uncertain. TRBV6-7 is labeled an ORF, and its function is uncertain. CDR3 length: 17 amino acids. The CDR3 region has the DNA TGTGCAAGCAGTTACCCTACTAGGAGAGGGAACAATCAGCCCCAGCATTTT. This sequence encodes CASSYPTRRGNNQPQHF.

With respect to this clonotype: The junction and the germline gene differ at one end; a read error may be behind it. J is TRBJ2-7 and V is TRBV11-2; a possible D gene is TRBD2 (5 bases). Germline V gene data show CDR1 as SGHAT and CDR2 as FQNNGV. The CDR3 covers 14 residues. CDR3 amino acids: CASSLALGLGERYF. CDR3 DNA: TGTGCCAGCAGTTTAGCACTAGGTTTAGGTGAGCGGTACTTC.

About this clonotype itself: A read error is likely, as this CDR3 ends without the conserved phenylalanine or tryptophan. No DNA is shown, since the ends of the CDR3 on it are uncertain; the CDR3 is the one TCRdb lists. The V call is TRBV11-2, the J call TRBJ1-1. Ends included, the CDR3 has 14 residues. Looked up from germline, CDR1 is SGHAT and CDR2 is FQNNGV. The CDR3: CVSSLVSRTWGTFY.

The rearrangement joins TRBV5-5 to TRBJ1-3; maybe TRBD1 (6 bases). There are 16 residues in the CDR3. Germline V CDR1 and CDR2: SGHKS, YYEKEE (reference sequence). The V and J ends lost 4 bases and 9 bases respectively, with 23 bases between them. Written as DNA, the CDR3 is TGTGCCAGCAGCACCGAGGACAGAGCCCTGGAGAGCACCATATATTTT. Its translation is CASSTEDRALESTIYF.

This clonotype occurred once. The conserved closing phenylalanine or tryptophan is absent in this CDR3, likely reflecting a read error. J is TRBJ2-1 and V is TRBV29-1, with D tentatively TRBD2 (6 bases). The V end was cut by 8 bases, the J end by 9 bases, with 11 bases between. CDR3 length: 10 residues. The germline V gene encodes CDR1 SQVTM and CDR2 ANQGSEA. CDR3 sequence: CSTGGTEQFI. The CDR3 coding sequence is TGCAGCACCGGCGGGACTGAGCAGTTCATC.

On this clonotype itself: A read error may explain this, as a much larger clone is one base away. The chain couples TRBV28 to TRBJ2-1; D is unresolved. V dropped 7 bases and J dropped 6 bases, with 13 bases sitting between them. Germline loops: CDR1 MDHEN, CDR2 SYDVKM. The length of the CDR3 is 13 residues. CDR3 region: CASKGYNLNEQFF. CDR3 DNA sequence: TGTGCCAGCAAAGGGTACAATCTCAATGAGCAGTTCTTC.